This TCR beta chain came from a study of a mutant IDH1 vaccine in newly diagnosed glioma. Study information: Patients arrived already treated with radiotherapy, temozolomide, or both, most having had both.

Concerning this clone itself: Its antigen is not known.

Overall study results and limits: The study observed vaccine-induced immune responses in 85% to 95% of patients.

Time point specified: baseline, week 1 (first vaccination visit). The treatment: pre-vaccination baseline after standard-of-care therapy. Data came from immunoSEQ multiplex PCR; TCRdb stores just in-frame clones and leaves some out. The sample holds roughly 86,000 clones, about four fifths seen once. CDR1 and CDR2 from the germline V gene are SNHLY and FYNNEI. There are 15 residues in the CDR3. V was pared by 0 bases and J by 2 bases, with 11 bases between. This clonotype originated in a man aged 40-50 years with glioma. The V and J genes are TRBV2 and TRBJ2-7; D is perhaps TRBD2 (5 bases). The sequenced sample was PBMCs, obtained from a glioma patient treated with radiotherapy, temozolomide or both. Here the CDR3 reads CASSEALVSAYEQYF. For the CDR3, the DNA is TGTGCCAGCAGTGAAGCGCTTGTTAGCGCCTACGAGCAGTACTTC.